The text below deals with one T cell receptor (beta chain). Its antigen is still unknown. No much larger clone is present one base from it, and per-base qualities are unavailable. The germline V gene supplies CDR1 SQVTM and CDR2 ANQGSEA. The CDR3, cysteine through phenylalanine, is 12 amino acids long. CDR3 DNA is the only sequence kept; it has 36 bases, read in frame from the first base. Trimming costs V 1 base and J 3 bases, and their ends lie 6 bases apart. The donors were 40 or so Caucasian individuals from Russia, aged roughly 6 to 90 years, who were systemically healthy. Each donor gave approximately 9.3 milliliters of peripheral blood, collected into EDTA-treated Vacutainer tubes. PBMCs were isolated by Ficoll-Paque density-gradient centrifugation, with at least 7 million obtained per sample. Total RNA was extracted from PBMCs with Trizol reagent, with at least 5 micrograms obtained per sample. For every donor, an aliquot of PBMCs went through flow cytometry to measure the percentages of naive CD45RAhigh/CD27high T cells.

The sample is drawn from a study of blood T cells in healthy people across ages (dated by TCRdb to 2014 to 2015). Background for the entire study: In model experiments, template switching captured about one uniquely barcoded TCR beta cDNA molecule for every two T cells. Using the same blood draw, the study looked at two additional independent replicas of 1 million unique cDNA reads for two donors, one aged 18 to 30 and the other aged 80 or older. Four age groups were formed from the donors: young (average roughly 15 years), middle-aged (less than 40), aged (roughly 59) and long-lived (about 80). To avoid experimental bias, donors of different ages were distributed randomly across sequencing lanes. Age-related changes in TCR beta repertoire diversity were measured in the study by deep sequencing normalized with unique cDNA molecular identifiers.

Receptor libraries were prepared by 5' RACE. Sequencing was performed on an Illumina HiSeq 2500. A second roughly 6 to 12 cycle PCR used a sample-barcoded 5' primer and a J-beta primer mix. A template-switch 5' adaptor carrying 12 random nucleotides introduced a unique molecular identifier onto each TCR beta cDNA molecule. Each sample yielded at least 3 million CDR3-containing paired-end reads. First-strand cDNA was synthesized from all RNA with the Mint cDNA synthesis kit, primed by a TRBC-specific oligonucleotide. Following uracil-DNA glycosylase treatment, all cDNA underwent a first 18-cycle PCR with the universal primers M1SS and BC2_uni_R. Processing in the source paper ran as follows. Normalization of each sample was performed by random selection of 1 million high-quality reads, each carrying a distinct molecular identifier. Instead of being binned into consensus sequences, reads with shared molecular identifiers were discarded. MiTCR, set to a Q25 quality threshold and the strictest error-elimination algorithm, was used for CDR3 identification, clonotype clustering and error correction. Lower-bound total TCR beta diversity was estimated with a nonparametric unseen species model using Euler transformation. In-frame beta chains were kept once TCRdb had trimmed the public reads at Q25 with fastp and called clones with MiXCR. Records with the same CDR3 protein are collapsed into one entry carrying the most frequent genes and DNA. TCRdb, not the authors, supplied the V and J calls. The sample profile shows hundreds of thousands of distinct CDR3 sequences; 58% of them were found once. Roughly 22% of the sample rests with the top ten.

Overall results and qualifications from the work: Because profiling used bulk unsorted PBMCs, naive and antigen-experienced compartments could not be compared conclusively. Estimates of total diversity from one million sequenced T cells were regarded as lower bounds and underestimates. There was a strong correlation between observed TCR beta diversity and the percentage of naive T cells measured by flow cytometry. Compared with the aged group, the long-lived group had more naive CD4+ T cells, fewer expanded clones and increased TCR diversity, a pattern suggesting age selection. Because donor CMV infection status was unknown, age-related changes in expanded clonotypes were potentially confounded. Observed TCR beta diversity per million T cells fell roughly linearly with age, and a significant reduction was already apparent by age roughly 40.

This sequence originates from a man aged 25-45 years in good health. Sample: blood. Rearrangement joined TRBV29-1 to TRBJ1-1, and TRBD1 may be the D gene, going by 5 matching bases. The base sequence is TGCAGCGTTGAAGGGGGCTACACTGAAGCTTTCTTT. Translated, it gives CSVEGGYTEAFF.